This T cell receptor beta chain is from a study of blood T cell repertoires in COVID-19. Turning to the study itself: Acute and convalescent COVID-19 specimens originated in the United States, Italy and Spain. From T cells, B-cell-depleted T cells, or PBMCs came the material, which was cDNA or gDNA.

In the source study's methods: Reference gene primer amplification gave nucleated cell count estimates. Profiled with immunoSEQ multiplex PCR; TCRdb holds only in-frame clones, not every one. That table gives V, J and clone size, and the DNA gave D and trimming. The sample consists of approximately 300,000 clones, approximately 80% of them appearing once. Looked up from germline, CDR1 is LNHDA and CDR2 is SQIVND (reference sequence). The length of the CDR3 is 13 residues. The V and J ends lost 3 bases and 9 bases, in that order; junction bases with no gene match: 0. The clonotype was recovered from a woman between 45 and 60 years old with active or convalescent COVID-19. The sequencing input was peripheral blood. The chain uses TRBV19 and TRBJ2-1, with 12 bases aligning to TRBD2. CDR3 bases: TGTGCCAGTAGTATGACTAGCGGGGGTGAGCAGTTCTTC. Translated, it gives CASSMTSGGEQFF.